The 16 T cell receptor beta chains below were found in one sample sequenced in a study of T cell repertoires in cytomegalovirus infection. TCRdb itself ran the reads through MiXCR, one entry per CDR3 protein. The data hold 75,000 to 100,000 distinct CDR3 sequences, with about 44% observed a single time. Their antigens are not known. This material consisted of CD8+ T cells from cultured PBMCs, taken from culture after CMV antigen stimulation. The origin of the receptors is a human donor in good health (CMV status not recorded). Some clones in this sample may be carry-over from other donors' samples.

This chain uses TRBV7-9 with TRBJ2-1; the D is unclear. The germline gives CDR1 SEHNR, CDR2 FQNEAQ (reference sequence). V dropped 1 base and J dropped 6 bases, with 16 bases sitting between them. The CDR3 spans 16 residues. CDR3 sequence: CASSLDLDSETNEQFF. The CDR3 DNA reads as TGTGCCAGCAGCTTAGATCTGGATTCCGAAACCAATGAGCAGTTCTTC. Full variable domain (remainder filled in from reference TRBV7-9 and TRBJ2-1): DTGVSQNPRHKITKRGQNVTFRCDPISEHNRLYWYRQTLGQGPEFLTYFQNEAQLEKSRLLSDRFSAERPKGSFSTLEIQRTEQGDSAMYLCASSLDLDSETNEQFFGPGTRLTVL.

Only a few counts were recorded for this clonotype. The chain couples TRBV6-1 to TRBJ1-1; D uncertain. This CDR3 spans 13 amino acids. Trimming stripped 7 bases from V and 1 base from J, with 10 bases between. Per the germline V gene, CDR1 is MNHNS and CDR2 is SASEGT. The CDR3 region has the DNA TGTGCCAGCACCCCACGGCGGAACACTGAAGCTTTCTTT. It specifies CASTPRRNTEAFF.

This chain connects TRBV7-2 to TRBJ1-3, with D maybe TRBD1 (5 bases). Between the trimmed V and J ends, which lost 5 bases and 0 bases, there was a span of 14 bases. Germline V gene lookup returns CDR1 SGHTA and CDR2 FQGNSA. CDR3 length: 16 amino acids. The CDR3 nucleotides are TGTGCCAGCAGCCCCAGGGCCGGACTCTCTGGAAACACCATATATTTT. Its protein product is CASSPRAGLSGNTIYF.

This clonotype was counted between two and nine times. V usage is TRBV7-8 and J usage is TRBJ2-2; TRBD2 agrees at 13 bases. CDR3 length: 19 residues. Germline V gene data show CDR1 as SGHVS and CDR2 as FQNEAQ. V dropped 5 bases and J dropped 0; count of bases not matched to a gene: 9. The CDR3 here is CASSLRAGLAGANTGELFF. CDR3 nucleotides: TGTGCCAGCAGCCTAAGAGCCGGACTAGCGGGAGCGAACACCGGGGAGCTGTTTTTT.

This clonotype was picked up a small number of times. This chain uses TRBV7-6 with TRBJ2-7, with D perhaps TRBD1 (5 bases). CDR3 length equals 13 residues. Germline CDR1 reads SGHVS; CDR2 reads FNYEAQ. V lost 5 bases and J lost 2, with 10 bases in between. Here the CDR3 DNA reads TGTGCCAGCAGCCAGACAGAGACCTACGAGCAGTACTTC. Translation gives CASSQTETYEQYF. Full variable domain (rest looked up from reference TRBV7-6 and TRBJ2-7): GAGVSQSPRYKVTKRGQDVALRCDPISGHVSLYWYRQALGQGPEFLTYFNYEAQQDKSGLPNDRFSAERPEGSISTLTIQRTEQRDSAMYRCASSQTETYEQYFGPGTRLTVT.

V usage is TRBV7-3 and J usage is TRBJ2-2, with TRBD2 matching over 9 bases. From germline, CDR1 is SGHTA and CDR2 FQGTGA. V shed 2 bases, J shed 2 bases, and the junction held 6 bases outside the gene matches. The CDR3 length is 17 residues. CDR3 sequence reads: CASSLSGGRANTGELFF. In nucleotides, the CDR3 is TGTGCCAGCAGCTTATCGGGCGGGAGGGCAAACACCGGGGAGCTGTTTTTT.

This clonotype has just a few counts. The chain's CDR3 is CASSLRSYNEQFF. Written as DNA, the CDR3 is TGTGCCAGCAGCTTACGTTCCTACAATGAGCAGTTCTTC. The chain employs TRBV7-6 and TRBJ2-1, with D unclear. Germline V gene sequence: CDR1 SGHVS, CDR2 FNYEAQ. Trimming shortened V by 2 bases and J by 1 base, and 3 bases separated the two germline ends. The CDR3 is 13 residues long.

The rearrangement joins TRBV28 to TRBJ2-3; possible D gene TRBD1, 6 bases. There are 17 residues in the CDR3. Between the trimmed V and J ends, which lost 3 bases and 0 bases, there was a span of 16 bases. Germline values: CDR1 MDHEN, CDR2 SYDVKM. The CDR3: CASSFGVGAPSTDTQYF. In DNA, the CDR3 is TGTGCCAGCAGTTTCGGGGTGGGGGCCCCCAGCACAGATACGCAGTATTTT.

This clonotype was seen more than once but under ten times. The chain has TRBV10-3 and TRBJ2-1; TRBD2 matches at 11 bases. V dropped 7 bases and J dropped 0; count of bases not matched to a gene: 17. Germline V CDR1 and CDR2: ENHRY, SYGVKD. The CDR3 runs 20 residues. The CDR3 sequence is CAITTGVLAGALSSYNEQFF. DNA for the CDR3: TGTGCCATCACTACGGGAGTACTAGCGGGGGCCCTGAGCTCCTACAATGAGCAGTTCTTC.

This clonotype was recorded a few times. This chain connects TRBV10-3 to TRBJ2-2; D call uncertain. Looked up from germline, CDR1 is ENHRY and CDR2 is SYGVKD. With 9 bases removed from V and 5 bases from J, the gap between germline ends came to 10 bases. This CDR3 has 12 amino acids. The CDR3 region is CAIVGGTGELFF. Written as DNA, the CDR3 is TGTGCCATAGTCGGTGGTACCGGGGAGCTGTTTTTT.

The V and J genes are TRBV9 and TRBJ1-2; 8 bases align to TRBD1. Trimming took 1 base from V and 3 from J; bases not matched to a gene: 2. The CDR3 covers 14 residues. Germline V gene sequence: CDR1 SGDLS, CDR2 YYNGEE. The CDR3 DNA is TGTGCCAGCAGCGTATCAGGGGGCGACTATGGCTACACCTTC. The encoded protein is CASSVSGGDYGYTF.

This clonotype was seen a handful of times. The V and J genes are TRBV7-8 and TRBJ1-1; 11 bases line up with TRBD1. CDR1 and CDR2 from the germline V gene are SGHVS and FQNEAQ. The CDR3 is 15 residues long. V shed 5 bases and J 3 bases; nucleotides not matched to a gene: 5. The CDR3 here is CASSAGQGVYTEAFF. In DNA form, the CDR3 reads TGTGCCAGCAGCGCGGGACAGGGGGTTTACACTGAAGCTTTCTTT.

The chain has TRBV14 and TRBJ2-1; TRBD2 matches at 10 bases. Trimming at V came to 4 bases and at J to 0 bases, leaving 15 bases not matched to a gene. This CDR3 has 20 amino acids. Per germline, CDR1 SGHDN and CDR2 FVKESK. DNA for the CDR3: TGTGCCAGCAGCCCAGGGTCGAGGACTAGCGGACTGAGCTCCTACAATGAGCAGTTCTTC. It codes for CASSPGSRTSGLSSYNEQFF. Using reference TRBV14 and TRBJ2-1 for the parts outside the CDR3, the full variable domain is EAGVTQFPSHSVIEKGQTVTLRCDPISGHDNLYWYRRVMGKEIKFLLHFVKESKQDESGMPNNRFLAERTGGTYSTLKVQPAELEDSGVYFCASSPGSRTSGLSSYNEQFFGPGTRLTVL.

A few counts support this clonotype. The V gene is TRBV27, the J gene TRBJ2-1; 7 nucleotides line up with TRBD1. V shed 5 bases, J shed 3 bases, and the junction held 7 bases outside the gene matches. This CDR3 contains 15 residues. Germline V gives CDR1 MNHEY, CDR2 SMNVEV (reference sequence). Here the CDR3 reads CASSTSGDSYNEQFF. CDR3 coding DNA: TGTGCCAGCAGTACCTCCGGGGACAGCTACAATGAGCAGTTCTTC.

The chain links TRBV19 to TRBJ1-3; D not resolved. The CDR3 has 13 residues. Trimming removed 8 bases at V and 0 bases at J, with 8 bases between. Germline V gene sequence: CDR1 LNHDA, CDR2 SQIVND (reference sequence). CDR3 in amino acids: CASSQSSGNTIYF. CDR3 nucleotides: TGTGCCAGTTCCCAGTCCTCTGGAAACACCATATATTTT.

This chain joins TRBV27 and TRBJ2-1, with a tentative D call TRBD1 (5 bases). The germline CDR1 and CDR2 sequences are MNHEY and SMNVEV (reference sequence). This CDR3 comprises 17 residues. The ends were cut back, 7 bases at V and 0 bases at J, with 19 bases in the middle. The CDR3 DNA follows: TGTGCCAGCAAGTTTAGGGGCGTCCCTAGCTCCTACAATGAGCAGTTCTTC. Translated, it gives CASKFRGVPSSYNEQFF.